This TCR beta chain was recovered during a study of cytomegalovirus exposure and HLA in healthy donors. The study's findings and limits: Cytomegalovirus status was reportedly diagnosed by the classifier with high sensitivity and specificity. An analysis done earlier found most TCR beta V segments productive about 87% or about 30% of the time. Later analysis suggested most CMV-associated TCR beta chains were HLA-restricted.

PCR used 60 Vbeta primers and 13 Jbeta primers. Assay used: immunoSEQ multiplex PCR; TCRdb lists only in-frame clones, some missing. The repertoire has about 120,000 clones, roughly four fifths of them found once; the top ten carry about 1.7%. Of note for this clone: Its target is unknown.

The CDR3 is made up of 12 amino acids. The germline gives CDR1 MDHEN, CDR2 SYDVKM. V lost 5 bases to trimming and J lost 6 bases, with 8 bases between them. Sequencing was done on a sample of PBMCs. This chain connects TRBV28 to TRBJ1-3; maybe TRBD1 (5 bases). The source of this sequence is a man between 35 and 55 years old in good health and CMV-seronegative. CDR3 in amino acids: CASSSRVNTIYF. The CDR3 region has the DNA TGTGCCAGCAGTAGCAGGGTAAACACCATATATTTT. The whole variable domain, remainder taken from reference TRBV28 and TRBJ1-3, is DVKVTQSSRYLVKRTGEKVFLECVQDMDHENMFWYRQDPGLGLRLIYFSYDVKMKEKGDIPEGYSVSREKKERFSLILESASTNQTSMYLCASSSRVNTIYFGEGSWLTVV.